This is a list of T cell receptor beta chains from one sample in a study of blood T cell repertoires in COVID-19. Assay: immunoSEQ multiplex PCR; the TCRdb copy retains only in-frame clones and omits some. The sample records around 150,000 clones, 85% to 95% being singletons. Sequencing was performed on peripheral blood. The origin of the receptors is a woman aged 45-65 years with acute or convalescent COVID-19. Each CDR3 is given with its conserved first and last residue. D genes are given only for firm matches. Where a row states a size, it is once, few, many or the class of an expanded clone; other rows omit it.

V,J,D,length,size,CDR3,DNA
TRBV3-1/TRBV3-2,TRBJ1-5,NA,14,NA,CASSQSGENQPQHF,TGTGCCAGCAGCCAATCGGGTGAAAATCAGCCCCAGCATTTT
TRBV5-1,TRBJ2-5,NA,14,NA,CASSLFAGEETQYF,TGCGCCAGCAGCTTGTTTGCAGGTGAAGAGACCCAGTACTTC
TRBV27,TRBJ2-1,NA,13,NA,CASSPRGWDEQFF,TGTGCCAGCAGTCCCCGCGGGTGGGATGAGCAGTTCTTC
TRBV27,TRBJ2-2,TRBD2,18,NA,CASSFSFVLSGRAGELFF,TGTGCCAGCAGTTTTTCCTTCGTACTAAGCGGGAGGGCCGGGGAGCTGTTTTTT
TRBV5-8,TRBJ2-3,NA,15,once,CASSLGSGSTDTQYF,TGTGCCAGCAGCTTGGGGAGCGGTAGCACAGATACGCAGTATTTT
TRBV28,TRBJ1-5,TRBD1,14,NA,CASRGATGNQPQHF,TGTGCCAGCAGGGGGGCGACAGGGAATCAGCCCCAGCATTTT
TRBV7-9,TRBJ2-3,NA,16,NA,CASSLGTESSTDTQYF,TGTGCCAGCAGCTTAGGGACTGAGTCTAGCACAGATACGCAGTATTTT
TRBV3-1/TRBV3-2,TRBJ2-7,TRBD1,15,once,CASSPDREVFYEQYF,TGTGCCAGCAGCCCGGACAGGGAAGTCTTCTACGAGCAGTACTTC
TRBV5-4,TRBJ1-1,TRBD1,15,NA,CASRPGTGVNTEAFF,TGTGCCAGCAGGCCAGGGACAGGGGTTAACACTGAAGCTTTCTTT
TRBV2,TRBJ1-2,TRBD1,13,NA,CASRTGGRRGYTF,TGTGCCAGCAGAACAGGGGGCAGAAGAGGCTACACCTTC
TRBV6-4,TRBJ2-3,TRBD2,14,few,CASSERGGTDTQYF,TGTGCCAGCAGTGAGCGGGGGGGCACAGATACGCAGTATTTT
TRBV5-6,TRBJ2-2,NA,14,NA,CASSLDYGTGELFF,TGTGCCAGCAGCTTGGACTATGGAACCGGGGAGCTGTTTTTT
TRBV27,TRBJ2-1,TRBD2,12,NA,CASSTSGNEQFF,TGTGCCAGCAGTACTAGCGGCAATGAGCAGTTCTTC
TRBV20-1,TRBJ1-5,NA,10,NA,CRQGSQPQHF,TGCAGACAGGGTAGTCAGCCCCAGCATTTT
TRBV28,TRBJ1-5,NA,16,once,CASSLLRGKESQPQHF,TGTGCCAGCAGTTTATTACGGGGAAAGGAGAGTCAGCCCCAGCATTTT
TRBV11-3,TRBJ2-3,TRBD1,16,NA,CASSLAQGGSTDTQYF,TGTGCCAGCAGCTTAGCTCAAGGGGGCTCGACAGATACGCAGTATTTT
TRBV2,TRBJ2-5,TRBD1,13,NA,CASRGQGQETQYF,TGTGCCAGCAGAGGACAGGGCCAAGAGACCCAGTACTTC